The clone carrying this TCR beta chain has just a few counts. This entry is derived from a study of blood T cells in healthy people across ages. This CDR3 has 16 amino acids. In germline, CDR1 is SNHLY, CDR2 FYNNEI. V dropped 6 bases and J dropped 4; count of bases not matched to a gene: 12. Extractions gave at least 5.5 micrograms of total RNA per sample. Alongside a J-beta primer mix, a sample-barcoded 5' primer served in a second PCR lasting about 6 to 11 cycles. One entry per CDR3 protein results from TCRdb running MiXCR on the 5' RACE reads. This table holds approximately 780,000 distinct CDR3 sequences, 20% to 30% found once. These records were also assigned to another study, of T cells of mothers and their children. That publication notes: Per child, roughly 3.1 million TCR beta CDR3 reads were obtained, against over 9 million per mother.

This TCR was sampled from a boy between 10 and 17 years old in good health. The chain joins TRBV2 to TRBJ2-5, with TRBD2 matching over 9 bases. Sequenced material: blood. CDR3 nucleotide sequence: TGTGCCAGCAGCGGGGCGGGGGGGCCTCTTTCAGAGACCCAGTACTTC. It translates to CASSGAGGPLSETQYF.